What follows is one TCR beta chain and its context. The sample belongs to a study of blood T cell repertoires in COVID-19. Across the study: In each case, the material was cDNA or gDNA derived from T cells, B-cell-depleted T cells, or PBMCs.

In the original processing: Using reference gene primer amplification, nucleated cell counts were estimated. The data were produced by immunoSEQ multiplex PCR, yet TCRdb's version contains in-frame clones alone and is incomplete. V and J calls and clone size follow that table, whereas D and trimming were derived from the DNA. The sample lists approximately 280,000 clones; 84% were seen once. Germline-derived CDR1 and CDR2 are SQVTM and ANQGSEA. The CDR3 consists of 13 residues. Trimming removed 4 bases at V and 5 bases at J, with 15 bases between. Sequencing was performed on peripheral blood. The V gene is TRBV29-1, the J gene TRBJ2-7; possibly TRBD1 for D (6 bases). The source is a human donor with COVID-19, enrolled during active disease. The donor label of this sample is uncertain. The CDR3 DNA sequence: TGCAGCGTTGTCGTCAGGGGTTGGGACGAGCAGTACTTC. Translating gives CSVVVRGWDEQYF.